A selection of T cell receptor beta chains follows, all from one sample in a study of blood T cell repertoires in COVID-19. Profiled with immunoSEQ multiplex PCR; TCRdb holds only in-frame clones, not every one. Of some 45,000 clones in the sample, 87% are singletons; the top ten hold roughly 15%. Sequences were obtained from peripheral blood. These TCRs come from a man aged 60 to 69 with active COVID-19. The CDR3 runs from the conserved cysteine through the conserved F or W. D genes are given only for firm matches. The size of a clone is reported for some rows only, either as once, few or many, or as a class for expanded clones.

J | D | size | V | CDR3 | DNA
TRBJ1-1 | NA | NA | TRBV9 | CASSARGAEGTEAFF | TGTGCCAGCAGCGCGCGAGGGGCGGAGGGCACTGAAGCTTTCTTT
TRBJ1-2 | NA | NA | TRBV2 | CASTGSNYGYTF | TGTGCCAGCACGGGGAGCAACTATGGCTACACCTTC
TRBJ2-1 | TRBD1 | NA | TRBV3-1/TRBV3-2 | CASSPVTGWHNEQFF | TGTGCCAGCAGCCCCGTGACAGGGTGGCACAATGAGCAGTTCTTC
TRBJ1-2 | TRBD1 | NA | TRBV20-1 | CSASPGTGKAVSYGYTF | TGCAGTGCTAGTCCCGGGACAGGGAAGGCGGTGAGCTATGGCTACACCTTC
TRBJ2-2 | TRBD1 | NA | TRBV6-6 | CASSRGTGTTGELFF | TGTGCCAGCAGTAGAGGGACAGGGACCACCGGGGAGCTGTTTTTT
TRBJ1-2 | NA | NA | TRBV7-2 | CASSLDAAGRAVTF | TGTGCCAGCAGCTTAGATGCGGCAGGGAGGGCGGTCACCTTC
TRBJ2-7 | TRBD1 | few | TRBV7-3 | CASSSTPGTGGEKTYEQYF | TGTGCCAGCTCCTCGACCCCCGGGACAGGGGGAGAAAAGACCTACGAGCAGTACTTC
TRBJ2-1 | NA | once | TRBV4-2 | CASSQDKGYNEQFF | TGTGCCAGCAGCCAAGATAAGGGGTACAATGAGCAGTTCTTC
TRBJ2-7 | TRBD2 | NA | TRBV6-5 | CASSPAGGVLYEQYF | TGTGCCAGCAGCCCCGCGGGGGGGGTCCTCTACGAGCAGTACTTC
TRBJ2-5 | NA | NA | TRBV20-1 | CTGGGQETQYF | TGCACCGGCGGTGGCCAAGAGACCCAGTACTTC
TRBJ2-3 | NA | once | TRBV9 | CASSVVGSTDTQYF | TGTGCCAGCAGCGTAGTCGGGAGCACAGATACGCAGTATTTT
TRBJ2-1 | TRBD2 | NA | TRBV19 | CASSISASGNVDEQFF | TGTGCCAGTAGTATCTCGGCTAGCGGGAATGTTGATGAGCAGTTCTTC
TRBJ2-7 | NA | NA | TRBV28 | CASSLKGRGYEQYF | TGTGCCAGCAGTTTAAAGGGCAGGGGCTACGAGCAGTACTTC
TRBJ2-7 | NA | once | TRBV13 | CASSFGYEGRSSYEQYF | TGTGCCAGCAGCTTTGGGTACGAGGGGAGGAGCTCCTACGAGCAGTACTTC
TRBJ1-5 | NA | NA | TRBV5-8 | CASGGGRPQHF | TGTGCCAGTGGGGGGGGGCGGCCCCAGCATTTT
TRBJ1-5 | NA | NA | TRBV10-1 | CASTIDRRKDQPQHF | TGCGCCAGCACTATCGACAGGCGGAAGGATCAGCCCCAGCATTTT
TRBJ2-3 | NA | NA | TRBV19 | CASSALTTDTQYF | TGTGCCAGTAGTGCCCTAACCACAGATACGCAGTATTTT
TRBJ1-5 | TRBD1 | NA | TRBV6-2/TRBV6-3 | CASSYGTGYNQPQHF | TGTGCCAGCAGTTACGGGACAGGGTATAATCAGCCCCAGCATTTT
TRBJ1-2 | NA | NA | TRBV7-2 | CASSLSRTANYGYTF | TGTGCCAGCAGCTTATCGCGGACAGCTAACTATGGCTACACCTTC
TRBJ1-2 | TRBD1 | NA | TRBV27 | CASSSGTGVGYTF | TGTGCCAGCAGTTCCGGGACAGGGGTCGGCTACACCTTC
TRBJ1-2 | NA | NA | TRBV3-1/TRBV3-2 | CASSQTELGGYTF | TGTGCCAGCAGCCAGACAGAACTCGGTGGCTACACCTTC
TRBJ1-4 | NA | NA | TRBV5-1 | CASAFSQGINEKLFF | TGCGCCAGCGCCTTCTCGCAGGGGATTAATGAAAAACTGTTTTTT
TRBJ2-7 | NA | NA | TRBV5-1 | CASSLAEGGSYEQYF | TGCGCCAGCAGCTTGGCCGAGGGGGGGAGCTACGAGCAGTACTTC
TRBJ2-3 | NA | NA | TRBV5-6 | CASSFGSSTDTQYF | TGTGCCAGCAGCTTCGGGTCTAGCACAGATACGCAGTATTTT
TRBJ2-1 | NA | NA | TRBV9 | CASSPGQSYNEQFF | TGTGCCAGCAGCCCCGGACAGTCCTACAATGAGCAGTTCTTC
TRBJ2-7 | TRBD2 | NA | TRBV27 | CASSSRDYPLEQYF | TGTGCCAGCAGTTCCCGGGACTATCCTCTCGAGCAGTACTTC
TRBJ1-1 | NA | NA | TRBV28 | CASRRTEGTEAFF | TGTGCCAGCAGGAGGACTGAGGGCACTGAAGCTTTCTTT
TRBJ1-1 | TRBD1 | NA | TRBV5-1 | CASSPRAGGMNTEAFF | TGCGCCAGCAGCCCTCGAGCAGGGGGCATGAACACTGAAGCTTTCTTT
TRBJ1-6 | TRBD1 | once | TRBV7-2 | CASTRDRVGSPLHF | TGTGCCAGCACCCGGGACAGGGTGGGATCACCCCTCCACTTT
TRBJ2-1 | NA | once | TRBV28 | CASSLRGANNEQFF | TGTGCCAGCAGTTTACGGGGGGCCAACAATGAGCAGTTCTTC
TRBJ2-3 | NA | NA | TRBV7-2 | CASSVGGATDTQYF | TGTGCCAGCAGCGTGGGGGGAGCGACTGATACGCAGTATTTT
TRBJ2-7 | NA | NA | TRBV30 | CAVGSYEQYF | TGTGCCGTAGGGAGTTACGAGCAGTACTTC
TRBJ2-1 | TRBD2 | NA | TRBV7-9 | CASSQGTSGWANEQFF | TGTGCCAGCAGCCAAGGGACTAGCGGGTGGGCCAATGAGCAGTTCTTC
TRBJ1-2 | NA | NA | TRBV2 | CASTRIQGANGYTF | TGTGCCAGCACCCGTATACAGGGTGCGAATGGCTACACCTTC
TRBJ1-2 | NA | NA | TRBV5-1 | CASSLGEGASTYGYTF | TGCGCCAGCAGCTTGGGAGAGGGAGCCTCGACATATGGCTACACCTTC
TRBJ2-3 | TRBD1 | NA | TRBV28 | CASSVRRTGKDTQYF | TGTGCCAGCAGTGTCCGAAGGACAGGGAAAGATACGCAGTATTTT
TRBJ2-3 | NA | once | TRBV14 | CASSPIGRGRTDTQYF | TGTGCCAGCAGCCCGATCGGGCGGGGGCGCACAGATACGCAGTATTTT
TRBJ2-7 | TRBD1 | NA | TRBV5-8 | CASSWDSRKEQYF | TGTGCCAGCAGCTGGGACAGCCGGAAGGAGCAGTACTTC
TRBJ2-1 | TRBD2 | NA | TRBV19 | CASSIVASGNNEQFF | TGTGCCAGTAGTATAGTCGCTAGCGGGAACAATGAGCAGTTCTTC